The 20 T cell receptor beta chains reported below all come from one sample, sequenced in a study of T cell repertoires in cytomegalovirus infection. TCRdb re-analysed the reads in MiXCR, keeping a single row per CDR3 protein. Found here are a few hundred thousand distinct CDR3 sequences, approximately 10% of them singletons; the top ten hold less than 15%. Sequencing used PBMCs. The receptor set was obtained from a human donor in good health (CMV status not recorded). Some clones in this sample may be carry-over from other donors' samples.

Ten or more counts support this clonotype. The chain links TRBV7-2 to TRBJ2-7; 9 nucleotides match TRBD2. The V gene end was trimmed by 5 bases and the J gene end by 0 bases; junction bases not matched to a gene: 8. The CDR3 has 16 residues. Per the germline V gene, CDR1 is SGHTA and CDR2 is FQGNSA. The CDR3 region has the DNA TGTGCCAGCAGCCGTAGCGGGAGCCTTAGCTCCTACGAGCAGTACTTC. It codes for CASSRSGSLSSYEQYF.

The genes are TRBV6-2 or TRBV6-3 and TRBJ2-5, with D possibly being TRBD2 (6 bases). The CDR3 extends over 13 amino acids. CDR1 is MNHEY and CDR2 is SVGEGT in the germline V gene. V lost 8 bases to trimming and J lost 5 bases, with 15 bases between them. The CDR3 DNA reads TGTGCCAGCTCCGCGGGACTGCTGGAGACCCAGTACTTC. Translated, it gives CASSAGLLETQYF.

Here the CDR3 DNA reads TGCAGCGTTACCGTTTCGGGGAGCCCTCAAGAGACCCAGTACTTC. Its protein product is CSVTVSGSPQETQYF. The J gene is TRBJ2-5, the V gene TRBV29-1, with D maybe TRBD2 (5 bases). Deletions cut 5 bases from V and 2 bases from J, with 18 bases between. This CDR3 comprises 15 residues. The germline V gene encodes CDR1 SQVTM and CDR2 ANQGSEA.

J is TRBJ2-2 and V is TRBV20-1, with 15 bases aligning to TRBD2. With 3 bases clipped from V and 4 bases from J, the junction kept 6 bases outside the gene matches. Germline CDR1 and CDR2: DFQATT and SNEGSKA (reference sequence). The CDR3 has 17 amino acids. The CDR3 DNA is TGCAGTGCTAGCGGACTAGCGGGAGGGCCGGTCACCGGGGAGCTGTTTTTT. Protein: CSASGLAGGPVTGELFF.

This clonotype was observed a few times. The CDR3 nucleotides read TGTGCCAGCAGTCCAAACCCCCAGGCCCAGCATTTT. Amino acid sequence: CASSPNPQAQHF. The chain uses TRBV6-2 or TRBV6-3 and TRBJ1-5; D remains unclear. CDR1 and CDR2 from the germline V gene are MNHEY and SVGEGT. This CDR3 contains 12 residues. Trimming shortened V by 5 bases and J by 11 bases, and 13 bases separated the two germline ends.

This clonotype was detected ten times or more. The gene calls are TRBV18 and TRBJ2-1; D unclear. The CDR3 loop spans 14 amino acids. The germline CDR1 and CDR2 sequences are KGHSH and LQKENI. V was cut by 1 base and J by 5 bases, with 9 bases left in between. The CDR3 protein is CASSPLETDNEQFF. The CDR3 DNA is TGTGCCAGCTCACCACTAGAAACAGACAATGAGCAGTTCTTC. The whole variable domain, remainder taken from reference TRBV18 and TRBJ2-1, is NAGVMQNPRHLVRRRGQEARLRCSPMKGHSHVYWYRQLPEEGLKFMVYLQKENIIDESGMPKERFSAEFPKEGPSILRIQQVVRGDSAAYFCASSPLETDNEQFFGPGTRLTVL.

This clonotype has only a few counts. The chain carries TRBV19 and TRBJ2-3, with 13 bases aligning to TRBD2. In germline, CDR1 is LNHDA, CDR2 SQIVND (reference sequence). The CDR3 consists of 14 residues. With 9 bases clipped from V and 4 bases from J, the junction kept 4 bases outside the gene matches. The DNA of the CDR3 is TGTGCCAGGCCGGGACTAGCGGGGCCAGATACGCAGTATTTT. Protein product: CARPGLAGPDTQYF.

This clonotype was picked up a small number of times. The chain combines TRBV6-2 or TRBV6-3 with TRBJ2-1, with D tentatively TRBD1 (6 bases). There are 15 residues in the CDR3. The ends were cut back, 7 bases at V and 2 bases at J, with 15 bases in the middle. Germline V gene lookup returns CDR1 MNHEY and CDR2 SVGEGT. In DNA form, the CDR3 reads TGTGCCAGCACCTCCGGACAGCTAACCTACAATGAGCAGTTCTTC. This gives the protein CASTSGQLTYNEQFF.

This clonotype was recorded at least ten times. The rearrangement uses TRBV6-1 and TRBJ1-1, with D maybe TRBD1 (5 bases). Trimming took off 2 bases at V and 6 bases at J, with 13 bases between the two ends. From germline, CDR1 is MNHNS and CDR2 SASEGT. The CDR3 extends over 14 amino acids. The CDR3 DNA is TGTGCCAGCAGTGAATTTGGGGGATCCGCTGAAGCTTTCTTT. Translated: CASSEFGGSAEAFF.

This chain uses TRBV11-2 with TRBJ1-1, with D unclear. Germline V CDR1 and CDR2: SGHAT, FQNNGV. There are 16 residues in the CDR3. Trimming cost V 2 bases and J 4 bases, with 17 bases left between them. CDR3 nucleotide sequence: TGTGCCAGCAGCTTATCTTTAGTGGGCAAGGGCACTGAAGCTTTCTTT. Translation gives CASSLSLVGKGTEAFF.

This clonotype was picked up a small number of times. V and J are TRBV7-2 and TRBJ1-2, with 8 bases identical to TRBD1. CDR1 and CDR2 from the germline V gene are SGHTA and FQGNSA. The ends lost 5 bases at V and 1 base at J; junction bases unmatched: 6. CDR3 length: 15 residues. DNA of the CDR3: TGTGCCAGCAGCCCGAAGACAGGGGTTAACTATGGCTACACCTTC. Protein product: CASSPKTGVNYGYTF.

This clonotype was observed a handful of times. The J gene is TRBJ2-2, the V gene TRBV7-2, with D perhaps matching TRBD2 (5 bases). Per the germline V gene, CDR1 is SGHTA and CDR2 is FQGNSA. This CDR3 is built from 13 residues. Trimming shortened V by 11 bases and J by 0 bases, and 10 bases separated the two germline ends. The CDR3 region has the DNA TGTGCCTCAGCGGATGCGAACACCGGGGAGCTGTTTTTT. Translated: CASADANTGELFF.

This clonotype was observed at least ten times. The chain recombines TRBV19 with TRBJ1-5, with D possibly TRBD1 on 6 matching bases. The V gene's germline CDR1 is LNHDA and CDR2 SQIVND (reference sequence). The V end was cut by 4 bases, the J end by 3 bases, with 10 bases between. The CDR3 length is 14 residues. The CDR3 region has the DNA TGTGCCAGTAGTAACCAGGGGACCAATCAGCCCCAGCATTTT. This gives the protein CASSNQGTNQPQHF. The full variable domain, in which reference TRBV19 and TRBJ1-5 provide the parts outside the CDR3, is DGGITQSPKYLFRKEGQNVTLSCEQNLNHDAMYWYRQDPGQGLRLIYYSQIVNDFQKGDIAEGYSVSREKKESFPLTVTSAQKNPTAFYLCASSNQGTNQPQHFGDGTRLSIL.

This clonotype occurred many times. This sequence joins TRBV6-2 or TRBV6-3 and TRBJ2-7, with 7 bases identical to TRBD1. V lost 6 bases and J lost 3; bases outside the gene matches: 11. The CDR3 has 15 amino acids. CDR1 is MNHEY, CDR2 SVGEGT, per germline. As DNA, the CDR3 is TGTGCCAGCAGCGAACCGGGACAGCTTTACTACGAGCAGTACTTC. Protein sequence: CASSEPGQLYYEQYF.

This clonotype was seen a few times. J is TRBJ1-1 and V is TRBV20-1; 8 bases fit TRBD1. Trimming at V came to 6 bases and at J to 3 bases, leaving 3 bases not matched to a gene. Germline-derived CDR1 and CDR2 are DFQATT and SNEGSKA (reference sequence). The length of the CDR3 is 12 residues. The CDR3 is CSADRVDTEAFF. The CDR3 DNA reads TGCAGTGCGGACAGGGTGGACACTGAAGCTTTCTTT.

The chain carries TRBV7-2 and TRBJ1-5; the D gene is possibly TRBD1 (6 bases). Germline lookup yields CDR1 SGHTA and CDR2 FQGNSA. The CDR3 length is 16 residues. The germline V and J ends were trimmed by 3 bases and 4 bases, with 16 bases remaining between them. The CDR3 coding sequence is TGTGCCAGCAGCTTTACCCTCCCGGGGGCGAATCAGCCCCAGCATTTT. Encoded protein: CASSFTLPGANQPQHF.

This clonotype was counted ten times or more. The V and J genes are TRBV7-2 and TRBJ1-6; no definite D call. The V gene lost 5 bases and the J gene lost 9 bases, with 8 bases spanning the gap. CDR3 length equals 12 residues. Germline V gene lookup returns CDR1 SGHTA and CDR2 FQGNSA. In DNA form, the CDR3 reads TGTGCCAGCAGCCCCCTTAGTTCACCCCTCCACTTT. As protein: CASSPLSSPLHF.

This clonotype was seen at least ten times. This chain links TRBV6-2 or TRBV6-3 with TRBJ1-1; D is uncertain. Trimming left V 7 bases short and J 0 bases short, with 12 bases between. Germline CDR1 and CDR2: MNHEY and SVGEGT. This CDR3 comprises 14 residues. CDR3 nucleotide sequence: TGTGCCAGCACTCGTATCGGGGTGAACACTGAAGCTTTCTTT. Protein product: CASTRIGVNTEAFF.

This clonotype was detected only once. A much larger clone lies a single base off, so this may be a read error. The rearrangement uses TRBV20-1 and TRBJ2-1, with D perhaps matching TRBD2 (6 bases). CDR1 DFQATT and CDR2 SNEGSKA come from the germline V gene (reference sequence). The CDR3 covers 15 residues. The CDR3 sequence: CSVKRDGRDYNDQFF. The CDR3 DNA follows: TGCAGTGTCAAAAGGGACGGGAGAGACTACAATGACCAGTTCTTC.

This clonotype occurred many times. The chain uses TRBV24-1 and TRBJ2-3; the D call may be TRBD1 or TRBD2 (5 bases each). Germline CDR1 reads KGHDR; CDR2 reads SFDVKD. The CDR3 runs 18 residues. V was pared by 5 bases and J by 3 bases, with 23 bases between. CDR3 nucleotides: TGTGCCACCAGTGGCTCTCGGGACGGCCTTTCCGGGACAGATACGCAGTATTTT. It encodes CATSGSRDGLSGTDTQYF.